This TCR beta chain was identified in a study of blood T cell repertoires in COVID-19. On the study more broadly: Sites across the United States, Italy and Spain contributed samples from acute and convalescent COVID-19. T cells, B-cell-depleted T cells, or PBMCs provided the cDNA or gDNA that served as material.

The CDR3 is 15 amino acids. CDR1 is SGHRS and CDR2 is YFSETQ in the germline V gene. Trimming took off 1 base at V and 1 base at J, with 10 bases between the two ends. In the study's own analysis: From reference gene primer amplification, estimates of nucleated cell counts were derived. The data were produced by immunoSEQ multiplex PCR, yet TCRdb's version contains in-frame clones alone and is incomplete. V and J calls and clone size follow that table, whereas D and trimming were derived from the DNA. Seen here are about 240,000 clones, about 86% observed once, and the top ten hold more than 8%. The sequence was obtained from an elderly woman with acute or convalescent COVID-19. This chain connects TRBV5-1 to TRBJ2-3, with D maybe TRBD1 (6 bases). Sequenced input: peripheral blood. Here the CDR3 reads CASSLPAGGTDTQYF. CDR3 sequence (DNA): TGCGCCAGCAGCTTGCCGGCAGGGGGCACAGATACGCAGTATTTT.